The 23 T cell receptor beta chains given below trace back to one sample, sequenced in a study of cytomegalovirus exposure and HLA in healthy donors. PCR was performed using 60 Vbeta and 13 Jbeta primers. Profiling relied on immunoSEQ multiplex PCR, and the TCRdb table lists in-frame clones only, not all of them. Among approximately 130,000 clones listed, 70% to 90% were seen once. The sequenced material came from PBMCs. Source of these receptors: a middle-aged man in good health and CMV-seronegative.

The V gene is TRBV7-9, the J gene TRBJ1-6; D possibly corresponds to TRBD1 (6 bases). The germline V and J ends were trimmed by 5 bases and 7 bases, with 24 bases remaining between them. CDR1 and CDR2 from the germline V gene are SEHNR and FQNEAQ (reference sequence). The CDR3 has 18 residues. DNA for the CDR3: TGTGCCAGCAGCCCCACAATCTCGGACAGCGAGGTGAATTCACCCCTCCACTTT. This translates into CASSPTISDSEVNSPLHF. The full variable domain, completed using reference TRBV7-9 and TRBJ1-6, is DTGVSQNPRHKITKRGQNVTFRCDPISEHNRLYWYRQTLGQGPEFLTYFQNEAQLEKSRLLSDRFSAERPKGSFSTLEIQRTEQGDSAMYLCASSPTISDSEVNSPLHFGNGTRLTVT.

The V gene is TRBV7-9, the J gene TRBJ2-5, with 7 nucleotides matching TRBD2. Losses at the gene ends were 4 bases for V and 4 bases for J; bases not matched to a gene: 12. The CDR3 extends over 16 amino acids. Germline CDR1 reads SEHNR; CDR2 reads FQNEAQ (reference sequence). CDR3 bases: TGTGCCAGCAGCTCCCGGGGCGGGAGAGCCTCAGAGACCCAGTACTTC. Its translation is CASSSRGGRASETQYF. The whole variable domain, filled in from reference TRBV7-9 and TRBJ2-5, reads DTGVSQNPRHKITKRGQNVTFRCDPISEHNRLYWYRQTLGQGPEFLTYFQNEAQLEKSRLLSDRFSAERPKGSFSTLEIQRTEQGDSAMYLCASSSRGGRASETQYFGPGTRLLVL.

This chain links TRBV10-3 with TRBJ1-6; D remains ambiguous. The CDR3 consists of 16 residues. V dropped 0 bases and J dropped 7 bases, with 13 bases sitting between them. From germline, CDR1 is ENHRY and CDR2 SYGVKD. The CDR3 spells CAISESPGTENSPLHF. The CDR3 DNA is TGTGCCATCAGTGAGTCACCTGGTACAGAGAATTCACCCCTCCACTTT.

In its sample, this clone was seen a few times. V is TRBV6-5 and J is TRBJ1-5; the match to TRBD1 covers 8 bases. Trimming at V came to 6 bases and at J to 7 bases, leaving 2 bases not matched to a gene. The CDR3 spans 12 residues. The germline V gene has CDR1 MNHEY and CDR2 SVGAGI. The CDR3 sequence is CASRQGGQPQHF. CDR3 bases: TGTGCCAGCAGACAGGGGGGACAGCCCCAGCATTTT.

The chain carries TRBV10-1 and TRBJ2-5; the D gene is possibly TRBD2 (6 bases). V was cut by 0 bases and J by 9 bases, with 14 bases left in between. CDR1 and CDR2 (germline): WNHNN, SYGVQD (reference sequence). CDR3 length: 14 residues. The CDR3 spells CASSESTGDRPQYF. The CDR3, as DNA: TGCGCCAGCAGTGAGTCGACGGGGGATCGGCCCCAGTACTTC.

The V and J genes are TRBV5-6 and TRBJ2-5; 7 bases are a match to TRBD2. Germline CDR1 and CDR2: SGHDT and YYEEEE. This CDR3 is 15 amino acids long. With V trimmed by 4 bases and J by 0 bases, 6 bases remained unmatched. The CDR3 here is CASSGLGTNQETQYF. In DNA form, the CDR3 reads TGTGCCAGCAGCGGTCTAGGGACTAACCAAGAGACCCAGTACTTC.

The chain employs TRBV28 and TRBJ1-3; the D gene is possibly TRBD1 (6 bases). Trimming stripped 6 bases from V and 3 bases from J, with 12 bases between. Germline V gene sequence: CDR1 MDHEN, CDR2 SYDVKM. The CDR3 covers 14 residues. The DNA for the CDR3 is TGTGCCAGCAGAACGGGACAAGGTGGAAACACCATATATTTT. This codes for CASRTGQGGNTIYF.

The CDR3: CASSDLGPAYNEQFF. In DNA, the CDR3 is TGTGCCAGTAGCGATTTGGGCCCCGCCTACAATGAGCAGTTCTTC. The chain employs TRBV19 and TRBJ2-1; the D is unclear. V lost 6 bases, J lost 2 bases, and 14 bases lay in between. This CDR3 has 15 residues. In germline, CDR1 is LNHDA, CDR2 SQIVND (reference sequence). Full variable domain (missing parts from reference TRBV19 and TRBJ2-1): DGGITQSPKYLFRKEGQNVTLSCEQNLNHDAMYWYRQDPGQGLRLIYYSQIVNDFQKGDIAEGYSVSREKKESFPLTVTSAQKNPTAFYLCASSDLGPAYNEQFFGPGTRLTVL.

The chain is built from TRBV5-4 and TRBJ2-1, with D perhaps TRBD1 (5 bases). Germline V CDR1 and CDR2: SGHNT, YYREEE (reference sequence). The germline V and J ends were trimmed by 0 bases and 12 bases, with 13 bases remaining between them. This CDR3 has 13 amino acids. CDR3 in amino acids: CASSLAGRPSQFF. The CDR3 DNA sequence: TGTGCCAGCAGCTTGGCAGGGCGCCCCTCGCAGTTCTTC. Filled out from reference TRBV5-4 and TRBJ2-1, the complete variable domain reads ETGVTQSPTHLIKTRGQQVTLRCSSQSGHNTVSWYQQALGQGPQFIFQYYREEENGRGNFPPRFSGLQFPNYSSELNVNALELDDSALYLCASSLAGRPSQFFGPGTRLTVL.

The rearrangement links TRBV11-2 to TRBJ2-1, with a weak D call TRBD2 (6 bases). The CDR3 sequence is 15 residues long. V lost 5 bases, J lost 0 bases, and 11 bases lay in between. Germline values: CDR1 SGHAT, CDR2 FQNNGV. The CDR3 loop is CASSPSATSYNEQFF. CDR3 in DNA: TGTGCCAGCAGCCCTAGCGCGACCTCCTACAATGAGCAGTTCTTC.

The chain uses TRBV30 and TRBJ1-1, with D hard to call. The CDR3 is made up of 12 amino acids. V was pared by 2 bases and J by 7 bases, with 11 bases between. The V gene's germline CDR1 is GTSNPN and CDR2 SVGIG (reference sequence). For the CDR3, the DNA is TGTGCCTGGAGTAGAACGGGAATTGAAGCTTTCTTT. Protein sequence: CAWSRTGIEAFF.

V usage is TRBV6-5 and J usage is TRBJ1-2; 8 bases match TRBD1. Per the germline V gene, CDR1 is MNHEY and CDR2 is SVGAGI. The CDR3 contains 14 residues. The J segment lost 5 bases and the V segment lost 6 bases, leaving 8 bases of the junction unmatched. The CDR3 here is CASSRDRGLYGYTF. In DNA form, the CDR3 reads TGTGCCAGCAGCCGAGACAGGGGTCTATATGGCTACACCTTC.

The rearrangement uses TRBV28 and TRBJ1-2; D is undetermined. Trimming took 2 bases from V and 0 from J, leaving 7 bases between them. This CDR3 contains 14 residues. Germline V gene sequence: CDR1 MDHEN, CDR2 SYDVKM. The CDR3 reads CASSLLAANYGYTF. CDR3 sequence (DNA): TGTGCCAGCAGTTTACTCGCAGCTAACTATGGCTACACCTTC.

The rearrangement uses TRBV19 and TRBJ2-1, with 13 positions matching TRBD2. The CDR3 totals 15 residues. V was pared by 6 bases and J by 6 bases, with 5 bases of the junction left unmatched. Germline CDR1 reads LNHDA; CDR2 reads SQIVND (reference sequence). CDR3 amino acids: CASRRGTSGTNEQFF. The CDR3 coding sequence is TGTGCCAGTAGACGAGGGACTAGCGGGACCAATGAGCAGTTCTTC. The full variable domain, in which reference TRBV19 and TRBJ2-1 provide the parts outside the CDR3, is DGGITQSPKYLFRKEGQNVTLSCEQNLNHDAMYWYRQDPGQGLRLIYYSQIVNDFQKGDIAEGYSVSREKKESFPLTVTSAQKNPTAFYLCASRRGTSGTNEQFFGPGTRLTVL.

V gene TRBV5-4 combines with J gene TRBJ2-7, with 7 bases fitting TRBD2. Germline assignment: CDR1 SGHNT and CDR2 YYREEE (reference sequence). The V and J ends lost 2 bases and 0 bases, in that order; junction bases with no gene match: 2. This CDR3 has 14 amino acids. CDR3 bases: TGTGCCAGCAGCTTACCGGGAGGCTCCTACGAGCAGTACTTC. It codes for CASSLPGGSYEQYF.

This clone appeared a few times. The chain joins TRBV6-6 to TRBJ2-5; 7 nucleotides line up with TRBD1. V lost 7 bases and J lost 3; bases outside the gene matches: 5. The germline V gene encodes CDR1 MNHNY and CDR2 SVGAGI (reference sequence). The CDR3 is 13 amino acids. CDR3 amino acids: CASKRTGKETQYF. In nucleotides, the CDR3 is TGTGCCAGCAAACGGACAGGAAAAGAGACCCAGTACTTC.

This clone was picked up a small number of times. This chain uses TRBV7-8 with TRBJ2-5, with D maybe TRBD1 (5 bases). CDR1 and CDR2 from the germline V gene are SGHVS and FQNEAQ. V was shortened by 5 bases and J by 3 bases, with 16 bases between the two germline ends. CDR3 size: 15 residues. DNA for the CDR3: TGTGCCAGCAGCCAAGACAGTCTTCGGAAAGAGACCCAGTACTTC. Protein: CASSQDSLRKETQYF.

The chain carries TRBV6-5 and TRBJ1-1; D gene uncertain. V was cut by 7 bases and J by 1 base, with 13 bases left in between. Germline V gene lookup returns CDR1 MNHEY and CDR2 SVGAGI. This CDR3 comprises 14 residues. The CDR3: CASIHRGGNTEAFF. In nucleotides, the CDR3 is TGTGCCAGCATCCATCGGGGAGGGAACACTGAAGCTTTCTTT.

The chain carries TRBV2 and TRBJ1-4; no definite D call. Per the germline V gene, CDR1 is SNHLY and CDR2 is FYNNEI. The V gene lost 4 bases and the J gene lost 5 bases, with 11 bases spanning the gap. The CDR3 extends over 14 amino acids. CDR3 sequence reads: CASSVRQQNEKLFF. The CDR3 region has the DNA TGTGCCAGCAGTGTGCGGCAGCAGAATGAAAAACTGTTTTTT. The variable domain in full, with the rest retrieved from reference TRBV2 and TRBJ1-4, is EPEVTQTPSHQVTQMGQEVILRCVPISNHLYFYWYRQILGQKVEFLVSFYNNEISEKSEIFDDQFSVERPDGSNFTLKIRSTKLEDSAMYFCASSVRQQNEKLFFGSGTQLSVL.

The chain combines TRBV5-1 with TRBJ1-2; D gene uncertain. Germline CDR1 reads SGHRS; CDR2 reads YFSETQ. V shed 4 bases and J shed 8 bases, with 15 bases lying between them. CDR3 length equals 13 residues. The CDR3 DNA is TGCGCCAGCAGCCAGGCAGGCGATGGCGGCTACACCTTC. Translated, it gives CASSQAGDGGYTF.

The chain couples TRBV21-1 to TRBJ1-1; TRBD1 reflects the table's D call only, with no check against the DNA. TRBV21-1 is labeled a pseudogene. The CDR3 extends over 15 amino acids. The DNA for the CDR3 is TGTGCCAGCAACAAAGTCGGGACAGAGAACACTGAAGCTTTCTTT. It specifies CASNKVGTENTEAFF.

The rearrangement uses TRBV5-1 and TRBJ2-1; D is perhaps TRBD1 (6 bases). Per germline, CDR1 SGHRS and CDR2 YFSETQ. The CDR3 consists of 17 residues. V lost 3 bases and J lost 5, with 21 bases in between. This chain's CDR3 is CASSYAITGIRHNEQFF. CDR3 nucleotide sequence: TGCGCCAGCAGCTATGCGATCACAGGGATCAGGCACAATGAGCAGTTCTTC. Full variable domain (rest looked up from reference TRBV5-1 and TRBJ2-1): KAGVTQTPRYLIKTRGQQVTLSCSPISGHRSVSWYQQTPGQGLQFLFEYFSETQRNKGNFPGRFSGRQFSNSRSEMNVSTLELGDSALYLCASSYAITGIRHNEQFFGPGTRLTVL.

The CDR3 loop reads CASSSGLSSNEQFF. In DNA, the CDR3 is TGCGCCAGCAGCTCGGGACTATCTAGCAATGAGCAGTTCTTC. The V call is TRBV4-3, the J call TRBJ2-1; 7 bases align to TRBD2. This CDR3 has 14 residues. Trimming cost V 5 bases and J 6 bases; bases outside gene matches: 7. Germline V lookup: CDR1 LGHNA, CDR2 YSLEER.